The TCR beta chain described here comes from a study of early stage breast cancer tumors. Background on the study: About 70% of the 16 invasive tumors were ER+, PR+ and HER2-. Findings and caveats of the study: Unsorted bulk genomic DNA sequencing lacked pairing and functional marker data. Most shared enriched TCRB sequences were commonly generated ones.

Regarding this clone: The target antigen is unknown.

Blood replicates held 0.5 ug DNA, tumor or normal breast roughly 1.5 ug, two each. Measured with immunoSEQ multiplex PCR; TCRdb has only the in-frame clones, and not every one. The sample carries 70,000 or so clones, around 80% recorded once. The CDR3 extends over 14 amino acids. The J segment lost 3 bases and the V segment lost 3 bases, leaving 5 bases of the junction unmatched. CDR1 SGDLS and CDR2 YYNGEE come from the germline V gene. This receptor was identified in a person in their 40s with breast cancer. This chain uses TRBV9 with TRBJ2-5; 7 bases map to TRBD1. The source material was blood. CDR3 DNA sequence: TGTGCCAGCAGCGAGGGGGACAGAAAAGAGACCCAGTACTTC. Its protein is CASSEGDRKETQYF.